Shown below are 14 T cell receptor beta chains from a single sample sequenced in a study of technical replicates of blood from a handful of donors. Sequencing used immunoSEQ multiplex PCR; TCRdb keeps in-frame clones, though not all of them. This table has 55,000 to 85,000 clones, 95% to 97% appearing once. Sequencing was carried out using T cells isolated from PBMCs. These TCRs come from a human donor in good health.

The genes are TRBV4-1 and TRBJ1-6; perhaps TRBD1 as D (6 bases). V was trimmed by 4 bases and J by 8 bases, leaving 21 bases between them. In germline, CDR1 is MGHRA, CDR2 YSYEKL. The CDR3 is 17 residues long. The CDR3 bases are TGCGCCAGCAGCCCCGAGAACAGGGTTAGAGGAGATTCACCCCTCCACTTT. This encodes CASSPENRVRGDSPLHF.

V and J are TRBV7-2 and TRBJ2-7, with TRBD1 matching over 9 bases. This CDR3 contains 17 residues. CDR1 and CDR2 (germline): SGHTA, FQGNSA. Trimming took 3 bases from V and 4 from J; bases not matched to a gene: 13. The CDR3 loop reads CASSFGHRQGVLYEQYF. The CDR3 DNA reads TGTGCCAGCAGCTTTGGGCACCGACAGGGGGTCCTATACGAGCAGTACTTC.

V gene TRBV5-5 combines with J gene TRBJ2-5, with D possibly TRBD2 on 5 matching bases. The length of the CDR3 is 17 residues. V lost 1 base and J 1 base, leaving 17 bases between the germline ends. CDR1 and CDR2 from the germline V gene are SGHKS and YYEKEE (reference sequence). DNA for the CDR3: TGTGCCAGCAGCTTGTCCAAGTTCGGGAATCGCCAAGAGACCCAGTACTTC. Amino acids: CASSLSKFGNRQETQYF.

This sequence joins TRBV6-5 and TRBJ2-1; 8 positions match TRBD2. V lost 2 bases and J lost 5; bases outside the gene matches: 5. CDR3 size: 15 residues. Germline assignment: CDR1 MNHEY and CDR2 SVGAGI. The CDR3 DNA reads TGTGCCAGCAGTTACCGGGAGGGCCGACACAATGAGCAGTTCTTC. Amino acid sequence: CASSYREGRHNEQFF.

V gene TRBV28 combines with J gene TRBJ1-1; no reliable D call. Trimming pared 8 bases from V and 4 bases from J, leaving 11 bases between. Germline CDR1 reads MDHEN; CDR2 reads SYDVKM. CDR3 size: 12 residues. The CDR3 sequence is CASLSSITEAFF. The DNA of the CDR3 is TGTGCCAGCCTCTCGAGTATCACTGAAGCTTTCTTT. The full variable domain, completed using reference TRBV28 and TRBJ1-1, is DVKVTQSSRYLVKRTGEKVFLECVQDMDHENMFWYRQDPGLGLRLIYFSYDVKMKEKGDIPEGYSVSREKKERFSLILESASTNQTSMYLCASLSSITEAFFGQGTRLTVV.

The chain carries TRBV7-9 and TRBJ2-1; 7 nucleotides align to TRBD1. In germline, CDR1 is SEHNR, CDR2 FQNEAQ (reference sequence). The V gene end was trimmed by 3 bases and the J gene end by 4 bases; junction bases not matched to a gene: 3. The CDR3 extends over 14 amino acids. CDR3 bases: TGTGCCAGCAGCTTCGGGACAGCTTACAATGAGCAGTTCTTC. It specifies CASSFGTAYNEQFF.

The V gene is TRBV5-1, the J gene TRBJ2-5, with D tentatively TRBD2 (6 bases). V dropped 0 bases and J dropped 3 bases, with 12 bases sitting between them. The CDR3 runs 15 residues. The V gene's germline CDR1 is SGHRS and CDR2 YFSETQ. CDR3 sequence: CASSLATRIEETQYF. The CDR3 DNA reads TGCGCCAGCAGCTTGGCGACTAGAATAGAAGAGACCCAGTACTTC.

The CDR3 coding sequence is TGTGCCAGCAGCTTAGTTACTCCAGATACGCAGTATTTT. Amino acids: CASSLVTPDTQYF. J is TRBJ2-3 and V is TRBV7-8; D is unresolved. CDR3 size: 13 residues. The germline V gene has CDR1 SGHVS and CDR2 FQNEAQ. The V end lost 1 base, the J end lost 4 bases, and 6 bases lay between the germline ends.

J is TRBJ1-2 and V is TRBV5-5; D possibly corresponds to TRBD1 (6 bases). Germline values: CDR1 SGHKS, CDR2 YYEKEE (reference sequence). V gave up 2 bases and J gave up 4 bases, with 9 bases separating them. This CDR3 comprises 13 residues. The DNA for the CDR3 is TGTGCCAGCAGCTTCCTGGACAGCTATGGCTACACCTTC. Protein: CASSFLDSYGYTF.

Points on this clone: The junction and the germline gene differ at one end; a read error may be behind it. V usage is TRBV4-1 and J usage is TRBJ2-5, with D possibly being TRBD2 (5 bases). CDR1 MGHRA and CDR2 YSYEKL come from the germline V gene. The CDR3 extends over 17 amino acids. CDR3 coding DNA: TGCGCCAGCAGCCCGAGGAGCGGAACGATACCTAAAGAAACCCAGTACTTC. Translation gives CASSPRSGTIPKETQYF.

This rearrangement joins TRBV19 to TRBJ1-2, with D possibly matching TRBD1 (6 bases). Germline CDR1 and CDR2: LNHDA and SQIVND (reference sequence). This CDR3 spans 16 amino acids. V lost 5 bases to trimming and J lost 3 bases, with 19 bases between them. The DNA of the CDR3 is TGTGCCAGTAGTGCGCGGGGGCGTCTCGGTGACTATGGCTACACCTTC. It codes for CASSARGRLGDYGYTF.

This rearrangement joins TRBV1 to TRBJ2-5; TRBD2 reflects the table's D call only, with no check against the DNA. TRBV1 is given as a pseudogene. This CDR3 is built from 16 residues. CDR3 bases: TGCACCAGCAGCCAGCGCCACCCCAATTTTGGAGAGACCCAGTACTTC. Protein: CTSSQRHPNFGETQYF.

This chain uses TRBV5-1 with TRBJ1-4; D remains unclear. CDR3 length equals 15 residues. CDR1 is SGHRS, CDR2 YFSETQ, per germline. The V end was cut by 5 bases, the J end by 10 bases, with 21 bases between. As DNA, the CDR3 is TGCGCCAGCAGTGACTACGGTCCCGAGGGTGGAAAACTGTTTTTT. This encodes CASSDYGPEGGKLFF.

This chain joins TRBV6-1 and TRBJ2-1, with TRBD1 identical over 9 bases. Trimming cost V 2 bases and J 9 bases; bases outside gene matches: 8. The CDR3 has 15 residues. CDR1 is MNHNS and CDR2 is SASEGT in the germline V gene. CDR3 residues: CASSELGQGPREQFF. In nucleotides, the CDR3 is TGTGCCAGCAGTGAATTGGGACAGGGCCCCCGTGAGCAGTTCTTC.